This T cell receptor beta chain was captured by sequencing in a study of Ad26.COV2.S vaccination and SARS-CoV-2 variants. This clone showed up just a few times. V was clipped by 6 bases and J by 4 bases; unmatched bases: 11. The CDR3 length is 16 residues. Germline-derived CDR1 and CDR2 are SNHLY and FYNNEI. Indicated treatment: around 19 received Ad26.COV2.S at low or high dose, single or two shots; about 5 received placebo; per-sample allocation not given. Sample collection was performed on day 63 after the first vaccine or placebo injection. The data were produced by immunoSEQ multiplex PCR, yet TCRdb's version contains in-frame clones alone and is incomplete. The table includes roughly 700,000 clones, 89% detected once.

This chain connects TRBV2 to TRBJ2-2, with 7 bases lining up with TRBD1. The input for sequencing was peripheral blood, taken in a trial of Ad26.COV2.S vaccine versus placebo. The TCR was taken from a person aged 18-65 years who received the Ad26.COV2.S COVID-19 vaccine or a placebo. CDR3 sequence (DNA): TGTGCCAGCAGGCCCCGTTCAGACAGGGCCACCGGGGAGCTGTTTTTT. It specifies CASRPRSDRATGELFF.